This T cell receptor (beta chain) was observed in a study of blood T cell repertoires in COVID-19. Study in general: The United States, Italy and Spain supplied acute and convalescent COVID-19 samples.

Everyone who took part was 18 to 89 years old, and they came from 20 to 25 US areas. Participants had their cohort set by participant-reported clinical history. In the authors' methods: Nucleated cell counts were estimated from reference gene primer amplification. Clones were sequenced by immunoSEQ multiplex PCR, and TCRdb holds only the in-frame ones, with some missing. That table supplies the V and J calls and clone size; D and trimming were determined from the DNA. Among approximately 100,000 clones listed, around 85% were seen once. Source material: PBMCs or T cells enriched from blood (not recorded which). This sequence originates from a woman aged 45-59 years who had recovered from COVID-19.

The CDR3 DNA follows: TGTGCCTGGGACAGGGCCTCGACTGAAGCTTTCTTT. Its translation is CAWDRASTEAFF. The chain carries TRBV30 and TRBJ1-1; 7 bases are shared with TRBD1. V lost 5 bases to trimming and J lost 5 bases; unmatched junction nucleotides: 5. Germline CDR1 GTSNPN, CDR2 SVGIG (reference sequence). This CDR3 spans 12 amino acids.